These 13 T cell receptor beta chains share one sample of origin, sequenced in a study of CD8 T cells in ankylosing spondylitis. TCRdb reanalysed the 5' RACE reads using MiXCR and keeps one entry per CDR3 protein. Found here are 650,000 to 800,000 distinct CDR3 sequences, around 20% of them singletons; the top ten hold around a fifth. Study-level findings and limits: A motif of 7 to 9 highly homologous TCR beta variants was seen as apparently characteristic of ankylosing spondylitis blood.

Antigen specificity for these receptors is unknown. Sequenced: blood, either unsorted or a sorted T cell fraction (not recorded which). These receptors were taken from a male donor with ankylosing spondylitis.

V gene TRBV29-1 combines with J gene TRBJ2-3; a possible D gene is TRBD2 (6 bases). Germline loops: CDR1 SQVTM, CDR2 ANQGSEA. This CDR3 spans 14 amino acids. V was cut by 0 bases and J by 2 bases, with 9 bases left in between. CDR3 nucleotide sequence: TGCAGCGTTGAAGACACGGACTACACAGATACGCAGTATTTT. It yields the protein CSVEDTDYTDTQYF.

CDR3 DNA sequence: TGCAGTGCTACTGGGACTACCGGCTACAATGAGCAGTTCTTC. Translation: CSATGTTGYNEQFF. The rearrangement links TRBV20-1 to TRBJ2-1; TRBD2 matches 7 bases. The CDR3 runs 14 residues. V gave up 4 bases and J gave up 3 bases; unmatched junction bases: 6. The V gene's germline CDR1 is DFQATT and CDR2 SNEGSKA (reference sequence).

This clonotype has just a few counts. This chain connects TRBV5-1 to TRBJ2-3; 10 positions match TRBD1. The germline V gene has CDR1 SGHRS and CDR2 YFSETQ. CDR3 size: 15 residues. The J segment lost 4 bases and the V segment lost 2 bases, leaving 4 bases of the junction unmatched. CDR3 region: CASSFGTGVADTQYF. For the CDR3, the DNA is TGCGCCAGCAGCTTCGGGACAGGGGTGGCAGATACGCAGTATTTT.

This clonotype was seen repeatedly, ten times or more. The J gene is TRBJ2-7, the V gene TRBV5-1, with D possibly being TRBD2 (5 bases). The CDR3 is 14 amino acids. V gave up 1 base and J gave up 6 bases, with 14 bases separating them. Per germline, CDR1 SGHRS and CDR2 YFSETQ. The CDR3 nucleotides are TGCGCCAGCAGCTTGAACGGGAATCTCGGCGAGCAGTACTTC. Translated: CASSLNGNLGEQYF.

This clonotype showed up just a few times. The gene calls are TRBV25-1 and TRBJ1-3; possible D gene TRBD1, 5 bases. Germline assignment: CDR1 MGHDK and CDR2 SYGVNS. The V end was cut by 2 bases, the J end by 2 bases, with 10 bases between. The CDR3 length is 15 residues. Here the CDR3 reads CASSETDRAGNTIYF. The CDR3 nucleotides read TGTGCCAGCAGTGAAACAGACAGAGCTGGAAACACCATATATTTT.

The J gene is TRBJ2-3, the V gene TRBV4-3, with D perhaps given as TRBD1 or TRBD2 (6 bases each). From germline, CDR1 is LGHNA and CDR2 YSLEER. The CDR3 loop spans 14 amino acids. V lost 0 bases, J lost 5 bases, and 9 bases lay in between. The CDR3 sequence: CASSQDGGQDTQYF. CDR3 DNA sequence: TGCGCCAGCAGCCAAGATGGGGGGCAAGATACGCAGTATTTT.

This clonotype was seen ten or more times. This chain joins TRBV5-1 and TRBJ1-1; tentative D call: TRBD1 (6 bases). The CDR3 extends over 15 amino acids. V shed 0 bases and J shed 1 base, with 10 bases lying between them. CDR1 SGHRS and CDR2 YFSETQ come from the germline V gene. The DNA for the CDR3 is TGCGCCAGCAGCTTGGGGGACATAAGGAACACTGAAGCTTTCTTT. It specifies CASSLGDIRNTEAFF.

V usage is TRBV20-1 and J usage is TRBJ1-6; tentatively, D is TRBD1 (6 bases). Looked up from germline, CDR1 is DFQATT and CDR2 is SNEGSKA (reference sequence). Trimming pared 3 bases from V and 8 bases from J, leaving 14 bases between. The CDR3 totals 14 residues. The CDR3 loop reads CSARGTFYDSPLHF. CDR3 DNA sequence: TGCAGTGCTAGGGGGACATTCTACGATTCACCCCTCCACTTT.

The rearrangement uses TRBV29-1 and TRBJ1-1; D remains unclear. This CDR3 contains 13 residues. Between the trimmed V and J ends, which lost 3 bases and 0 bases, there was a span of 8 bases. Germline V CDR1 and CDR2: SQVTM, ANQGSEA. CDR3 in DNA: TGCAGCGTTGAGATTGGAATGAACACTGAAGCTTTCTTT. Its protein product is CSVEIGMNTEAFF. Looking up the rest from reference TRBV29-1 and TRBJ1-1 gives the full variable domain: SAVISQKPSRDICQRGTSLTIQCQVDSQVTMMFWYRQQPGQSLTLIATANQGSEATYESGFVIDKFPISRPNLTFSTLTVSNMSPEDSSIYLCSVEIGMNTEAFFGQGTRLTVV.

The CDR3 sequence is CASSEARWQGAKTTYEQYF. CDR3 sequence (DNA): TGTGCCAGCAGTGAAGCAAGGTGGCAGGGGGCAAAGACAACCTACGAGCAGTACTTC. The rearrangement uses TRBV6-1 and TRBJ2-7, with 8 bases identical to TRBD1. The CDR3 is 19 residues long. V shed 0 bases, J shed 2 bases, and the junction held 15 bases outside the gene matches. Looked up from germline, CDR1 is MNHNS and CDR2 is SASEGT.

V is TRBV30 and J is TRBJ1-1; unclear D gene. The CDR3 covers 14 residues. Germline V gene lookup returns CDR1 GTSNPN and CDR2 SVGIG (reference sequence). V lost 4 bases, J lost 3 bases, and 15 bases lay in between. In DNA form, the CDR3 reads TGTGCCTGGAATGTAGGTCTCGACGACACTGAAGCTTTCTTT. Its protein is CAWNVGLDDTEAFF.

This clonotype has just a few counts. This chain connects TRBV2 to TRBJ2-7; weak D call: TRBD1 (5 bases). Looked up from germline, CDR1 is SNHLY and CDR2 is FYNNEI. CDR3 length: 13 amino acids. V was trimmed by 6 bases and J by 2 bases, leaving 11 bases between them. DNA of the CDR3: TGTGCCAGCAGGGAACAGGACACCTACGAGCAGTACTTC. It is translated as CASREQDTYEQYF.

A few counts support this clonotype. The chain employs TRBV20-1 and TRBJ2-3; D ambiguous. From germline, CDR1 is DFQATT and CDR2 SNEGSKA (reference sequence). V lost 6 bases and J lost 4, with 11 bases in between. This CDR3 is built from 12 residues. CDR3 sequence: CSAKRPADTQYF. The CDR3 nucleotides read TGCAGTGCCAAACGTCCTGCAGATACGCAGTATTTT.